These 10 T cell receptor beta chains originate from one sample sequenced in a study of identifying expanded T cells in peripheral blood (dated by TCRdb to about 2019). The method behind the library was the immunoSEQ multiplex PCR assay. As stored in TCRdb, this immuneACCESS dataset retains in-frame rearrangements with V and J assigned. A fraction of the clones does not appear; measured against another copy, unresolved V genes explain less than half of the discrepancy, and the remainder lacks a known reason. The sample profile shows approximately 110,000 clones; 80% to 90% of them were found once. Of the sample, approximately 16% is held by the ten largest clones. Sequenced sample: blood. Receptors were obtained from a person aged 18 to 70 in good health.

In this sample, this clone turned up once. The chain couples TRBV5-1 to TRBJ2-6; TRBD2 might be the D (5 bases). CDR3 length: 16 residues. CDR1 SGHRS and CDR2 YFSETQ come from the germline V gene. V dropped 4 bases and J dropped 0 bases, with 11 bases sitting between them. DNA of the CDR3: TGCGCCAGCAGCCTCACTAGATCCTCTGGGGCCAACGTCCTGACTTTC. Encoded protein: CASSLTRSSGANVLTF.

This clone appeared a single time. The chain recombines TRBV28 with TRBJ1-3, with D unclear. The CDR3 spans 13 residues. V was shortened by 2 bases and J by 2 bases, with 4 bases between the two germline ends. From germline, CDR1 is MDHEN and CDR2 SYDVKM. The CDR3 spells CASSLTAGNTIYF. The CDR3 region has the DNA TGTGCCAGCAGTTTAACAGCTGGAAACACCATATATTTT.

The chain uses TRBV4-3 and TRBJ2-3, with 7 bases fitting TRBD2. The germline gives CDR1 LGHNA, CDR2 YSLEER. V was clipped by 3 bases and J by 2 bases; unmatched bases: 5. The CDR3 runs 15 residues. This CDR3 reads CASSHHGGITDTQYF. The DNA of the CDR3 is TGCGCCAGCAGCCACCACGGGGGGATCACAGATACGCAGTATTTT.

J is TRBJ2-7 and V is TRBV6-6; TRBD1 agrees at 9 bases. Germline V lookup: CDR1 MNHNY, CDR2 SVGAGI (reference sequence). CDR3 length: 13 residues. V lost 10 bases and J lost 2; bases outside the gene matches: 6. The DNA for the CDR3 is TGTGCCATCGCAGGACAGGGGACCTACGAGCAGTACTTC. Translating gives CAIAGQGTYEQYF.

The chain employs TRBV18 and TRBJ2-5; D is unclear. The CDR3 is 15 amino acids. The germline V and J ends were trimmed by 2 bases and 2 bases, with 12 bases remaining between them. Germline assignment: CDR1 KGHSH and CDR2 LQKENI. The CDR3 bases are TGTGCCAGCTCACCAGGGGTGGGTCAACAAGAGACCCAGTACTTC. Translating gives CASSPGVGQQETQYF.

The CDR3 reads CASSAVQGLNEGYTF. The CDR3 coding sequence is TGTGCCAGCAGCGCCGTACAGGGGTTAAATGAGGGCTACACCTTC. J is TRBJ1-2 and V is TRBV9; 7 nucleotides line up with TRBD1. The trim removed 3 bases at V and 8 bases at J, leaving 13 bases unmatched. CDR1 and CDR2 (germline): SGDLS, YYNGEE. The length of the CDR3 is 15 residues. Complete variable domain (other parts from reference TRBV9 and TRBJ1-2): DSGVTQTPKHLITATGQRVTLRCSPRSGDLSVYWYQQSLDQGLQFLIQYYNGEERAKGNILERFSAQQFPDLHSELNLSSLELGDSALYFCASSAVQGLNEGYTFGSGTRLTVV.

This clone appeared a few times. The chain uses TRBV6-5 and TRBJ2-7, with no clear D. Looked up from germline, CDR1 is MNHEY and CDR2 is SVGAGI. The V end was cut by 5 bases, the J end by 0 bases, with 5 bases between. The CDR3 contains 12 residues. The CDR3 DNA is TGTGCCAGCAGTCCCACCTCCTACGAGCAGTACTTC. Translating it yields CASSPTSYEQYF.

V and J are TRBV9 and TRBJ1-1; D ambiguous. Trimming pared 0 bases from V and 4 bases from J, leaving 7 bases between. The length of the CDR3 is 13 residues. Per germline, CDR1 SGDLS and CDR2 YYNGEE. CDR3 sequence: CASSVGSPTEAFF. In nucleotides, the CDR3 is TGTGCCAGCAGCGTAGGGTCTCCCACTGAAGCTTTCTTT.

V is TRBV10-1 and J is TRBJ1-5; D is uncertain. Germline CDR1 is WNHNN and CDR2 is SYGVQD (reference sequence). The CDR3 runs 14 residues. V lost 5 bases and J 4 bases, leaving 12 bases between the germline ends. The CDR3 DNA is TGCGCCAGCAGTCAGACCGCCTATAATCAGCCCCAGCATTTT. It yields the protein CASSQTAYNQPQHF.

The rearrangement links TRBV4-1 to TRBJ2-3, with TRBD2 matching 8 bases. CDR1 and CDR2 from the germline V gene are MGHRA and YSYEKL. V shed 4 bases and J 2 bases; nucleotides not matched to a gene: 11. This CDR3 contains 17 residues. CDR3 sequence reads: CASSPAVGGGSTDTQYF. DNA of the CDR3: TGCGCCAGCAGCCCAGCGGTCGGCGGGGGGTCCACAGATACGCAGTATTTT.